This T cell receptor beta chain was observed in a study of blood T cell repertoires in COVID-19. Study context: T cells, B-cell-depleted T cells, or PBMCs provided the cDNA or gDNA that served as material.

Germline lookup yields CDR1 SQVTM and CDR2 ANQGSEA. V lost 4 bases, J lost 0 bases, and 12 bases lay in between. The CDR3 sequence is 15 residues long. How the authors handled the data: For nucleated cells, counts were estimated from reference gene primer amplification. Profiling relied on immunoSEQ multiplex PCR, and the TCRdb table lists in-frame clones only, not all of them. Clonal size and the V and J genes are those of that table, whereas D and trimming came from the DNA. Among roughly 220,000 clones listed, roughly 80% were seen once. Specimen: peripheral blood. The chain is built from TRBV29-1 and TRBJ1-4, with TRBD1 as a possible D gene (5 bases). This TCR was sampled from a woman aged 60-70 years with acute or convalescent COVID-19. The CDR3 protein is CSVARTGTTNEKLFF. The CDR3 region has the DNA TGCAGCGTTGCACGAACAGGCACAACTAATGAAAAACTGTTTTTT. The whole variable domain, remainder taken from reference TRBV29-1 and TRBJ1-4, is SAVISQKPSRDICQRGTSLTIQCQVDSQVTMMFWYRQQPGQSLTLIATANQGSEATYESGFVIDKFPISRPNLTFSTLTVSNMSPEDSSIYLCSVARTGTTNEKLFFGSGTQLSVL.